The 20 T cell receptor beta chains given below trace back to one sample, sequenced in a study of early T cells in non-severe SARS-CoV-2 infection. TCRdb used MiXCR to reprocess the 5' RACE reads, holding one entry per CDR3 protein. This table has approximately 30,000 distinct CDR3 sequences, 5.6% appearing once. The specimen sequenced was whole blood. These receptors all come from an adult who was a healthcare worker with PCR-confirmed SARS-CoV-2 infection or an uninfected control (not recorded which).

This clonotype was recorded at least ten times. V usage is TRBV28 and J usage is TRBJ2-3; tentative D call: TRBD1 (6 bases). The V gene lost 6 bases and the J gene lost 9 bases, with 16 bases spanning the gap. The CDR3 totals 13 residues. From germline, CDR1 is MDHEN and CDR2 SYDVKM. CDR3 amino acids: CASSRQGPGTQYF. In DNA form, the CDR3 reads TGTGCCAGCAGCCGTCAGGGGCCTGGGACGCAGTATTTT.

Ten or more counts support this clonotype. This chain links TRBV24-1 with TRBJ2-3, with D possibly being TRBD1 (5 bases). The CDR3 runs to 17 residues. V was clipped by 0 bases and J by 2 bases, with 14 bases between them. The germline V gene has CDR1 KGHDR and CDR2 SFDVKD. CDR3 sequence: CATSDLDRTTLTDTQYF. The CDR3 coding sequence is TGTGCCACCAGTGATTTGGATCGGACAACACTCACAGATACGCAGTATTTT.

As DNA, the CDR3 is TGTGCCAGTAGTATAGATCACAGGTGGACCGGGGAGCTGTTTTTT. It yields the protein CASSIDHRWTGELFF. J is TRBJ2-2 and V is TRBV19; D might be TRBD1 (5 bases). This CDR3 has 15 amino acids. CDR1 is LNHDA and CDR2 is SQIVND in the germline V gene (reference sequence). Trimming took 0 bases from V and 5 from J, leaving 10 bases between them.

This clonotype has a count of ten or more. The rearrangement uses TRBV20-1 and TRBJ1-1, with a weak D call TRBD1 (6 bases). The CDR3 runs 13 residues. Between the trimmed V and J ends, which lost 5 bases and 0 bases, there was a span of 10 bases. Germline V gene sequence: CDR1 DFQATT, CDR2 SNEGSKA (reference sequence). The CDR3 DNA sequence: TGCAGTGCTTCGGACAGCTTGAACACTGAAGCTTTCTTT. Translating gives CSASDSLNTEAFF.

The chain couples TRBV6-1 to TRBJ1-5, with D hard to call. Trimming pared 3 bases from V and 1 base from J, leaving 10 bases between. The CDR3 has 15 amino acids. CDR1 is MNHNS and CDR2 is SASEGT in the germline V gene. The CDR3 DNA reads as TGTGCCAGCAGTGATACTTCAGCGAGCAATCAGCCCCAGCATTTT. Protein sequence: CASSDTSASNQPQHF.

The chain is built from TRBV18 and TRBJ1-5, with 10 bases fitting TRBD1. This CDR3 has 14 amino acids. CDR1 and CDR2 from the germline V gene are KGHSH and LQKENI. Losses at the gene ends were 5 bases for V and 5 bases for J; bases not matched to a gene: 3. This CDR3 is CASSSGQGDQPQHF. Here the CDR3 DNA reads TGTGCCAGCTCATCAGGACAGGGGGATCAGCCCCAGCATTTT.

This clonotype has only a few counts. CDR3 protein: CASSRYDTRSGNTIYF. CDR3 coding DNA: TGTGCCAGCAGCCGATATGACACCCGCTCTGGAAACACCATATATTTT. This chain links TRBV7-2 with TRBJ1-3; D gene ambiguous. This CDR3 region has 16 residues. V lost 5 bases and J lost 0, with 14 bases in between. Germline values: CDR1 SGHTA, CDR2 FQGNSA. The variable domain in full, completed from reference TRBV7-2 and TRBJ1-3, reads GAGVSQSPSNKVTEKGKDVELRCDPISGHTALYWYRQSLGQGLEFLIYFQGNSAPDKSGLPSDRFSAERTGGSVSTLTIQRTQQEDSAVYLCASSRYDTRSGNTIYFGEGSWLTVV.

This clonotype was recorded many times. The V and J genes are TRBV5-6 and TRBJ1-5; 8 bases line up with TRBD1. The junction had 7 bases not matched to a gene; V was cut back by 0 bases and J by 5 bases. The germline gives CDR1 SGHDT, CDR2 YYEEEE. The CDR3 sequence is 16 residues long. The chain's CDR3 is CASSLGQGLDHQPQHF. CDR3 sequence (DNA): TGTGCCAGCAGCTTGGGACAGGGGCTAGACCATCAGCCCCAGCATTTT. The full variable domain, rest sourced from reference TRBV5-6 and TRBJ1-5, is DAGVTQSPTHLIKTRGQQVTLRCSPKSGHDTVSWYQQALGQGPQFIFQYYEEEERQRGNFPDRFSGHQFPNYSSELNVNALLLGDSALYLCASSLGQGLDHQPQHFGDGTRLSIL.

This clonotype was detected ten times or more. The chain couples TRBV29-1 to TRBJ2-5; no reliable D call. The CDR3 sequence is 14 residues long. Germline V gives CDR1 SQVTM, CDR2 ANQGSEA. Trimming shortened V by 2 bases and J by 4 bases, and 14 bases separated the two germline ends. For the CDR3, the DNA is TGCAGCGTTGAATGGGTCCACGAGATAGAGACCCAGTACTTC. Protein sequence: CSVEWVHEIETQYF.

This clonotype was seen repeatedly, ten times or more. This sequence joins TRBV30 and TRBJ2-1; no reliable D call. V dropped 0 bases and J dropped 2 bases, with 14 bases sitting between them. The CDR3 extends over 16 amino acids. Germline assignment: CDR1 GTSNPN and CDR2 SVGIG (reference sequence). The CDR3 sequence: CAWSVNAPITYNEQFF. The CDR3 DNA reads as TGTGCCTGGAGTGTAAACGCTCCGATCACCTACAATGAGCAGTTCTTC. Filled out from reference TRBV30 and TRBJ2-1, the complete variable domain reads SQTIHQWPATLVQPVGSPLSLECTVEGTSNPNLYWYRQAAGRGLQLLFYSVGIGQISSEVPQNLSASRPQDRQFILSSKKLLLSDSGFYLCAWSVNAPITYNEQFFGPGTRLTVL.

The sample holds many counts of this clonotype. The V and J genes are TRBV20-1 and TRBJ2-1; unclear D gene. Germline V gives CDR1 DFQATT, CDR2 SNEGSKA (reference sequence). Between the trimmed V and J ends, which lost 0 bases and 5 bases, there was a span of 8 bases. The CDR3 covers 13 residues. The DNA of the CDR3 is TGCAGTGCTAGAGAAGCGCCCAACAATGAGCAGTTCTTC. Translation: CSAREAPNNEQFF.

The rearrangement links TRBV6-7 to TRBJ2-3; D possibly uses TRBD1 or TRBD2 (5 bases each). TRBV6-7 is given ORF status, its function remaining uncertain. V was cut by 4 bases and J by 1 base, with 12 bases left in between. This CDR3 comprises 15 residues. CDR3 bases: TGTGCCAGCAGTTGGGACCCCGAACGCACAGATACGCAGTATTTT. It yields the protein CASSWDPERTDTQYF.

The chain combines TRBV24-1 with TRBJ2-1; 9 nucleotides line up with TRBD2. Per germline, CDR1 KGHDR and CDR2 SFDVKD. J was trimmed by 2 bases and V by 5 bases; bases with no gene match: 0. The CDR3 length is 14 residues. The DNA for the CDR3 is TGTGCCACCAGTGGCGGGAGGGCCTACAATGAGCAGTTCTTC. This codes for CATSGGRAYNEQFF.

Ten or more counts support this clonotype. The chain is built from TRBV10-3 and TRBJ2-7; tentatively, D is TRBD1 or TRBD2 (6 bases each). Germline V gene data show CDR1 as ENHRY and CDR2 as SYGVKD. The V and J ends lost 0 bases and 3 bases respectively, with 12 bases between them. The CDR3 is 15 residues long. CDR3 sequence: CAISESRGVGYEQYF. Written as DNA, the CDR3 is TGTGCCATCAGTGAGTCGAGGGGGGTCGGCTACGAGCAGTACTTC.

The V gene is TRBV3-1, the J gene TRBJ2-5, with 7 nucleotides matching TRBD1. After removal of 0 bases from V and 2 bases from J, the junction contained 12 bases not matched to a gene. The CDR3 runs to 18 residues. Germline V gene sequence: CDR1 LGHDT, CDR2 YNNKEL (reference sequence). The CDR3 loop reads CASSQEPTRLRGQETQYF. The CDR3 DNA reads as TGTGCCAGCAGCCAAGAACCCACCCGACTCAGGGGGCAAGAGACCCAGTACTTC.

In the case of this clonotype: One base away lies a much larger clone, so this may be a sequencing read error. This CDR3 is missing its conserved last phenylalanine or tryptophan, likely due to a read error. The rearrangement joins TRBV29-1 to TRBJ2-3; TRBD2 is a possible D gene (5 bases). Germline lookup yields CDR1 SQVTM and CDR2 ANQGSEA. Trimming pared 4 bases from V and 0 bases from J, leaving 11 bases between. The CDR3 totals 14 residues. Written as DNA, the CDR3 is TGCAGCGTTGCCCCGGGGTCGAGCACAGATACGCAGTATCTT. Protein sequence: CSVAPGSSTDTQYL.

This clonotype was seen repeatedly, ten times or more. Here the CDR3 DNA reads TGTGCCAGCAGCTTAGAGGGCAATGAGCAGTTCTTC. Its protein product is CASSLEGNEQFF. This rearrangement joins TRBV7-9 to TRBJ2-1; D unclear. Trimming took off 1 base at V and 6 bases at J, with 4 bases between the two ends. This CDR3 contains 12 residues. Germline assignment: CDR1 SEHNR and CDR2 FQNEAQ (reference sequence).

The chain recombines TRBV18 with TRBJ1-2, with 10 bases aligning to TRBD1. J gave up 6 bases and V 2 bases, and 9 bases lay outside the gene matches. This CDR3 comprises 16 residues. The germline V gene encodes CDR1 KGHSH and CDR2 LQKENI. CDR3 DNA: TGTGCCAGCTCACCAAGCAAGGACAGGGGGTACCATGGCTACACCTTC. Its protein product is CASSPSKDRGYHGYTF.

There are many counts of this clonotype. The J gene is TRBJ1-5, the V gene TRBV5-6; perhaps TRBD1 as D (6 bases). V was pared by 4 bases and J by 0 bases, with 14 bases between. Germline V CDR1 and CDR2: SGHDT, YYEEEE. The CDR3 is made up of 16 amino acids. CDR3 sequence (DNA): TGTGCCAGCAGCCCCCGGACAGACTATAGCAATCAGCCCCAGCATTTT. It specifies CASSPRTDYSNQPQHF.

The table lists this clonotype with many counts. V is TRBV7-8 and J is TRBJ2-1, with D perhaps matching TRBD2 (6 bases). The CDR3 totals 16 residues. The V end lost 5 bases, the J end lost 2 bases, and 16 bases lay between the germline ends. Germline CDR1 SGHVS, CDR2 FQNEAQ. The DNA of the CDR3 is TGTGCCAGCAGCATGTTGACTAGATTCACCTACAATGAGCAGTTCTTC. This sequence encodes CASSMLTRFTYNEQFF.